Detailed here is one TCR beta chain. Its antigen remains unidentified. This specimen comes from a study of blood T cells in healthy people across ages. Regarding the study as a whole: Researchers judged that diversity estimates from one million T cells fell short of true values. Naive CD4+ cells and diversity were both higher in long-lived donors than in aged donors.

Through a sample-barcoded 5' primer and a J-beta primer mix, a second PCR was run for 7 to 11 cycles. A template-switch adaptor containing 12 random nucleotides labeled each cDNA molecule. There were at least 2.5 million CDR3-containing paired-end reads obtained from each sample. One entry per CDR3 protein results from TCRdb running MiXCR on the 5' RACE reads. This sample has over 300,000 distinct CDR3 sequences, with roughly half found just once. This CDR3 region has 16 residues. Germline V gene lookup returns CDR1 SGHVS and CDR2 FNYEAQ. The chain recombines TRBV7-6 with TRBJ2-5; TRBD2 matches at 14 bases. Near its end, the DNA agrees better with TRBJ2-7, so the J call may be wrong. Specimen: blood. This receptor was obtained from a man in his sixties in good health. The CDR3 here is CASSLRLAGGAAEQYF. CDR3 bases: TGTGCCAGCAGCTTAAGACTAGCGGGAGGGGCCGCCGAGCAGTACTTC.